This T cell receptor beta chain stems from a study of T-cell reconstitution after alpha-beta-depleted transplantation in children. Study outcomes and limitations: The origin of high day-60 TCRbeta diversity in some patients lay in surviving recipient T cells and thymic progenitors. The authors attributed T-cell counts and diversity one year after transplant mostly to newly produced T cells. Expanded clones from the graft, numbering several hundred, reportedly supplied alpha-beta T cells about two months after transplant.

With regard to this clonotype: The target antigen is unknown.

CDR3 length: 17 residues. V was cut by 4 bases and J by 3 bases, with 22 bases left in between. Germline lookup yields CDR1 MNHNS and CDR2 SASEGT. TCRbeta library construction was performed incorporating unique molecular identifiers. TCRdb processed the PCR reads anew with MiXCR; each CDR3 protein has one entry. The data contain 500,000 or so distinct CDR3 sequences, around 10% of them singletons. The V gene is TRBV6-1, the J gene TRBJ2-7; tentatively, D is TRBD2 (6 bases). This clonotype originated in a female patient under 10 years old who had a stem cell transplant for aplastic anemia, so the T cells may come from the graft donor. The source material was PBMCs, mostly from graft donor cells, sampled 180 days after TCRalphabeta/CD19-depleted stem cell transplant. The CDR3 DNA reads as TGTGCCAGCAGTGTGGCTAGCGCCGAATGGTTAGGCTACGAGCAGTACTTC. This sequence encodes CASSVASAEWLGYEQYF.